This paragraph reports one T cell receptor (beta chain). Participants spanned ages roughly 18 to 90 years and resided in some 22 US areas. These data originate in a study of blood T cell repertoires in COVID-19. TCRdb keeps only in-frame clones here, not all; method: immunoSEQ multiplex PCR. The sample lists approximately 360,000 clones, 75% to 90% occurring once. Trimming removed 4 bases from V and 0 bases from J, with 17 bases in between. Germline V gives CDR1 SGHDT, CDR2 YYEEEE. This CDR3 contains 17 residues. The J gene is TRBJ1-5, the V gene TRBV5-6, with a weak D call TRBD1 (5 bases). Sequenced material: PBMCs or T cells enriched from blood (not recorded which). This clonotype originated in a woman aged 45-60 years who had recovered from COVID-19. CDR3 protein: CASSSFIQVDSNQPQHF. CDR3 bases: TGTGCCAGCAGCAGCTTTATACAGGTAGATAGCAATCAGCCCCAGCATTTT.